Here is one TCR beta chain with its context. The antigen is unknown. The sample is drawn from a study of cytomegalovirus exposure and HLA in healthy donors. The study's findings and limits: An analysis done earlier found most TCR beta V segments productive about 87% or about 30% of the time. Later analysis showed TCR association rates varying by HLA locus, highest for DRB1 and lowest for HLA-C.

The PCR employed 60 Vbeta primers together with 13 Jbeta primers. TCRdb keeps only in-frame clones here, not all; method: immunoSEQ multiplex PCR. The sample includes about 160,000 clones, 70% to 80% of them seen just once. Germline V gene lookup returns CDR1 SGHVS and CDR2 FQNEAQ. V was cut by 0 bases and J by 7 bases, with 7 bases left in between. CDR3 length: 13 residues. This chain links TRBV7-8 with TRBJ1-3; D is ambiguous. This TCR derives from a man aged 50 or older in good health and CMV-seropositive. The sequencing input was PBMCs. The CDR3 region has the DNA TGTGCCAGCAGCTTAGCTGAGGCCAACACCATATATTTT. Translation gives CASSLAEANTIYF.